Listed below are T cell receptor beta chains from one sample, sequenced in a study of blood T cells in healthy people across ages. TCRdb fed the 5' RACE reads into MiXCR, producing one record per CDR3 protein. Among hundreds of thousands of distinct CDR3 sequences listed, just under 25% were seen once. These data were also filed under a second study, of T cells of mothers and their children.

The specimen sequenced was blood. The source of these receptors is a boy aged 10-17 years in good health. Each CDR3 is given with its conserved first and last residue. The D gene is left open where the match is weak. A clone size is listed for some rows: how often the clone was seen (once, few, many), or a class if it is expanded.

TRBJ2-7 | TRBD1 | few | TRBV28 | TGTGCCAGCAGTTTGCACAGGGGGCTCTACGAGCAGTACTTC | CASSLHRGLYEQYF
TRBJ2-1 | TRBD1 | many | TRBV6-2/TRBV6-3 | TGTGCCAGCGCTTCAGGGGGTCCCTACAATGAGCAGTTCTTC | CASASGGPYNEQFF
TRBJ2-7 | TRBD1 | NA | TRBV9 | TGTGCCAGCAGCCAAACAGGGGGTAACTCCTACGAGCAGTACTTC | CASSQTGGNSYEQYF
TRBJ2-3 | TRBD2 | NA | TRBV20-1 | TGCAGTGCCCGTACTTATAGCGGGAGGGCGGCAGATACGCAGTATTTT | CSARTYSGRAADTQYF
TRBJ1-4 | NA | NA | TRBV19 | TGTGCCAGTACCCGGCCTGCAACTAATGAAAAACTGTTTTTT | CASTRPATNEKLFF
TRBJ2-7 | TRBD2 | few | TRBV10-3 | TGTGCCATCAGTCCGGAGGAACTAGCGGCCTACGAGCAGTACTTC | CAISPEELAAYEQYF
TRBJ1-1 | NA | few | TRBV6-2/TRBV6-3 | TGTGCCAGCAGTTCAACAGGGTCGGCTGAAGCTTTCTTT | CASSSTGSAEAFF
TRBJ2-5 | NA | NA | TRBV6-1 | TGTGCCAGCAGTTCCGGGGCAGGACCCCAAGAGACCCAGTACTTC | CASSSGAGPQETQYF
TRBJ2-1 | NA | NA | TRBV4-1 | TGCGCCAGCAGCCAAGCCCCCCCAGGTGATGAGCAGTTCTTC | CASSQAPPGDEQFF
TRBJ2-1 | NA | NA | TRBV7-9 | TGTGCCAGCAGCTTCCCTGCCCGCATAGATCGTCATGAGCAGTTCTTC | CASSFPARIDRHEQFF
TRBJ2-7 | TRBD2 | few | TRBV7-2 | TGTGCCAGCAGGCTAGCGGTTACCTACGAGCAGTACTTC | CASRLAVTYEQYF
TRBJ2-5 | TRBD2 | NA | TRBV6-1 | TGTGCCACTTCGACCGGGACTAGCGGGGACGTGGGGGAGACCCAGTACTTC | CATSTGTSGDVGETQYF
TRBJ2-5 | NA | NA | TRBV5-6 | TGTGCCAGCAGCCGGATTGGTGCGACCCAGTACTTC | CASSRIGATQYF
TRBJ2-5 | TRBD2 | NA | TRBV20-1 | TGCAGTGCTAGAGCTCCGGGAGGCCCAAAAGAGACCCAGTACTTC | CSARAPGGPKETQYF
TRBJ2-7 | TRBD2 | few | TRBV7-2 | TGTTCCAGCAGCTTAGCGATAGCGGGACCCTACGAGCAGTACTTC | CSSSLAIAGPYEQYF
TRBJ2-1 | TRBD2 | few | TRBV20-1 | TGCAGTGCTGGCGGGACTAGCGGGGTGAATGAGCAGTTCTTC | CSAGGTSGVNEQFF
TRBJ2-2 | NA | NA | TRBV4-3 | TGCGCCAGCAGCCAAGCTCAAAAGGGGGACACCGGGGAGCTGTTTTTT | CASSQAQKGDTGELFF
TRBJ2-3 | TRBD2 | NA | TRBV3-1 | TGTGCCAGCAGCCAAGCGCCGGGACTAGCGGGAGGGCCCCCGTATTTT | CASSQAPGLAGGPPYF
TRBJ2-7 | TRBD1 | NA | TRBV7-2 | TGTGCCAGCAGCTTACCCGGGACAGGGGCCATCGGAACGGCCGAGCAGTACTTC | CASSLPGTGAIGTAEQYF
TRBJ2-5 | NA | NA | TRBV5-6 | TGTGCCAGCAGCTTGGATTACCTAACAGGGATGCGAGAGACCCAGTACTTC | CASSLDYLTGMRETQYF
TRBJ2-7 | TRBD2 | many | TRBV7-9 | TGTGCCCGCAATCTAGCGGGGGGTTACGAGCAGTACTTC | CARNLAGGYEQYF
TRBJ1-2 | NA | NA | TRBV12-3/TRBV12-4 | TGTGCCAGCAGTTCCCCCGGGGTCAGCTATGGCTACACCTTC | CASSSPGVSYGYTF
TRBJ2-1 | NA | NA | TRBV4-2 | TGTGCCAGCAGCCCCGGGGCTGAGCAGTTCTTC | CASSPGAEQFF
TRBJ1-1 | NA | NA | TRBV7-9 | TGTGCCAGCAGCTTAGCTCACACTGAAGCTTTCTTT | CASSLAHTEAFF
TRBJ2-5 | NA | few | TRBV5-8 | TGTGCCAGCAGCCCACCGGAAGGAGAGACCCAGTACTTC | CASSPPEGETQYF
TRBJ2-2 | NA | NA | TRBV5-1 | TGCGCCAGCAGCTTGGCCGTATCAGGGCCCACCGGGGAGCTGTTTTTT | CASSLAVSGPTGELFF
TRBJ2-1 | NA | NA | TRBV20-1 | TGCAGTGCTAGAAGGGGGGCAAGGGAGCAGTTCTTC | CSARRGAREQFF
TRBJ1-1 | NA | NA | TRBV10-3 | TGTGCCATCAGTGAGATCGGGAGGAACACTGAAGCTTTCTTT | CAISEIGRNTEAFF
TRBJ2-4 | TRBD1 | once | TRBV19 | TGTGCCAGTAGTATCGGACAGGTCGAGAAAAACATTCAGTACTTC | CASSIGQVEKNIQYF
TRBJ2-1 | NA | NA | TRBV7-9 | TGTGCCAGCAGCCTAGGGGATCGCTCGAATGAGCAGTTCTTC | CASSLGDRSNEQFF
TRBJ2-3 | TRBD2 | NA | TRBV2 | TGTGCCAGCAGCCCCAGACTAGCGGGGGGACCAGATACGCAGTATTTT | CASSPRLAGGPDTQYF
TRBJ1-4 | NA | few | TRBV25-1 | TGTGCCAGCAGTGAATGGGGGTTTTATGTTGAAAAACTGTTTTTT | CASSEWGFYVEKLFF
TRBJ2-7 | TRBD2 | few | TRBV20-1 | TGCAGTGCTCTTGGACTAGCGGCGTCCTACGAGCAGTACTTC | CSALGLAASYEQYF
TRBJ2-7 | TRBD2 | NA | TRBV9 | TGTGCCAGCAGCACTAGCGGGAGGAACGAGCAGTACTTC | CASSTSGRNEQYF